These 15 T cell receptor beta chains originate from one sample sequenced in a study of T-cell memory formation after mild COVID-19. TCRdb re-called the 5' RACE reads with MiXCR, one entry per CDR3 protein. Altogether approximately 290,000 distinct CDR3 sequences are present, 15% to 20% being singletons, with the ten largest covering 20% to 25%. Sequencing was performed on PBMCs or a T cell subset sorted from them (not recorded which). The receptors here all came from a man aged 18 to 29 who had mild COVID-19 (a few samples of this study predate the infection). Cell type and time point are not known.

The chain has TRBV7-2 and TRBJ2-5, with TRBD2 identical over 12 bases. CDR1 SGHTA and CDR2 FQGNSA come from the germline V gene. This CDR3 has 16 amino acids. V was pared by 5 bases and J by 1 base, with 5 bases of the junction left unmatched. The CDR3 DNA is TGTGCCAGCAGCCAAACTAGCGGGGGGAGCCAAGAGACCCAGTACTTC. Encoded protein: CASSQTSGGSQETQYF. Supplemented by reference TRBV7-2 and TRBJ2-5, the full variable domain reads GAGVSQSPSNKVTEKGKDVELRCDPISGHTALYWYRQSLGQGLEFLIYFQGNSAPDKSGLPSDRFSAERTGGSVSTLTIQRTQQEDSAVYLCASSQTSGGSQETQYFGPGTRLLVL.

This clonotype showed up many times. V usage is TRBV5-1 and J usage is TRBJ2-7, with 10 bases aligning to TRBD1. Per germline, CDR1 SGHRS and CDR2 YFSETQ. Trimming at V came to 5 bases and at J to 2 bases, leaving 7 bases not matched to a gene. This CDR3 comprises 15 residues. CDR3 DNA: TGCGCCAGCAGGTCGAGCGGGACAGGGGCCTACGAGCAGTACTTC. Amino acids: CASRSSGTGAYEQYF.

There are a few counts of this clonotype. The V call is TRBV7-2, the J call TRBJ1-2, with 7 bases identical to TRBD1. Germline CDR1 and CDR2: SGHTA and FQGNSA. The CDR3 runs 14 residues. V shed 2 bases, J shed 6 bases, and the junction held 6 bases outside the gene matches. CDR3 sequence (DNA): TGTGCCAGCAGCTTAAACCCCGGACAGGATGGCTACACCTTC. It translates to CASSLNPGQDGYTF.

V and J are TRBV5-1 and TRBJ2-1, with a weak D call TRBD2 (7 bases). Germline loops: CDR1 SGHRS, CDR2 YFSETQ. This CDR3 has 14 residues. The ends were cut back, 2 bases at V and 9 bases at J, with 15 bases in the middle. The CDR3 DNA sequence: TGCGCCAGCAGCTTCGACGGGGGGCCAGGTGAGCAGTTCTTC. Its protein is CASSFDGGPGEQFF. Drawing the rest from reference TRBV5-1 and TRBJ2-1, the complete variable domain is KAGVTQTPRYLIKTRGQQVTLSCSPISGHRSVSWYQQTPGQGLQFLFEYFSETQRNKGNFPGRFSGRQFSNSRSEMNVSTLELGDSALYLCASSFDGGPGEQFFGPGTRLTVL.

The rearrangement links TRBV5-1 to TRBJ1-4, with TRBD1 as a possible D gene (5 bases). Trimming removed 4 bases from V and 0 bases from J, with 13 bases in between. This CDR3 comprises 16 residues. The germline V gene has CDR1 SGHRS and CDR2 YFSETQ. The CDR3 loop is CASSPSGTTTNEKLFF. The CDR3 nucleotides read TGCGCCAGCAGCCCTTCGGGGACTACAACTAATGAAAAACTGTTTTTT. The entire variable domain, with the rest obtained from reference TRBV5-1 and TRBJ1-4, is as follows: KAGVTQTPRYLIKTRGQQVTLSCSPISGHRSVSWYQQTPGQGLQFLFEYFSETQRNKGNFPGRFSGRQFSNSRSEMNVSTLELGDSALYLCASSPSGTTTNEKLFFGSGTQLSVL.

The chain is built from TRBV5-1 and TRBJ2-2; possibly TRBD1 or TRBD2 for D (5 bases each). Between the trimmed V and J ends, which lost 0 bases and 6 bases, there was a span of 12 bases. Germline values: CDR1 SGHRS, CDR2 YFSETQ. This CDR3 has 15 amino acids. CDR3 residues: CASSLDGSGPGELFF. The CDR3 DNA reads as TGCGCCAGCAGCTTGGACGGGTCGGGACCCGGGGAGCTGTTTTTT.

Written as DNA, the CDR3 is TGTGCCAGCAGCTTAGTTAGCATTCAAGAGACCCAGTACTTC. Protein: CASSLVSIQETQYF. The genes are TRBV7-9 and TRBJ2-5; D is unclear. The CDR3 has 14 residues. Germline assignment: CDR1 SEHNR and CDR2 FQNEAQ (reference sequence). The V and J ends lost 1 base and 2 bases respectively, with 8 bases between them.

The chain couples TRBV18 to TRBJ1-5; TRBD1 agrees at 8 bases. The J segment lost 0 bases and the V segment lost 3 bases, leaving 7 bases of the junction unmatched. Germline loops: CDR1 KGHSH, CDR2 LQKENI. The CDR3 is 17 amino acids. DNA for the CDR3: TGTGCCAGCTCACCGGGACAGGTCGCACTTAGCAATCAGCCCCAGCATTTT. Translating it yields CASSPGQVALSNQPQHF.

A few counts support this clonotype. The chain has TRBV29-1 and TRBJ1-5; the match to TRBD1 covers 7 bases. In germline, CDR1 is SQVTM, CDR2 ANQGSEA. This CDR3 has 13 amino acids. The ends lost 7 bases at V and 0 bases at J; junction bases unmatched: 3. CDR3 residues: CSARDSSNQPQHF. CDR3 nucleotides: TGCAGCGCCCGGGACAGTAGCAATCAGCCCCAGCATTTT.

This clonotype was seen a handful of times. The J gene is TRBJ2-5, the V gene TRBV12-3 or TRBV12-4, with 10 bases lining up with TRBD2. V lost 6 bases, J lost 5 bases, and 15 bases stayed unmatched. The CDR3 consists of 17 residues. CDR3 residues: CASRVGRTSGVRETQYF. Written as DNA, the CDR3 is TGTGCCAGCAGGGTAGGGCGAACTAGCGGGGTCCGGGAGACCCAGTACTTC.

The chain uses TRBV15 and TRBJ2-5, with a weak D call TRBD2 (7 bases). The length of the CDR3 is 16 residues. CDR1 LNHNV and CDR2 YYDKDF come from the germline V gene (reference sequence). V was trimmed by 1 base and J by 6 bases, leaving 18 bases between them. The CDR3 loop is CATSRGGGGAVKTQYF. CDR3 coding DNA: TGTGCCACCAGCAGAGGAGGAGGGGGGGCCGTTAAGACCCAGTACTTC.

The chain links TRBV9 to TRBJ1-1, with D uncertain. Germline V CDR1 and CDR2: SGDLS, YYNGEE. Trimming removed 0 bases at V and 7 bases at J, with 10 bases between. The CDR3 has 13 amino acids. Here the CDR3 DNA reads TGTGCCAGCAGCGTAGGTGACCGGGGTGAAGCTTTCTTT. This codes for CASSVGDRGEAFF. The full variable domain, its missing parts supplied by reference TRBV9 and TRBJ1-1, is DSGVTQTPKHLITATGQRVTLRCSPRSGDLSVYWYQQSLDQGLQFLIQYYNGEERAKGNILERFSAQQFPDLHSELNLSSLELGDSALYFCASSVGDRGEAFFGQGTRLTVV.

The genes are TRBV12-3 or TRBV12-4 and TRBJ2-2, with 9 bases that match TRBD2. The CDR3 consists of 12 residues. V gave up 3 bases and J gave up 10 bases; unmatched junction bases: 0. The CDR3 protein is CASSLGLAELFF. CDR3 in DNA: TGTGCCAGCAGTTTGGGACTAGCGGAGCTGTTTTTT.

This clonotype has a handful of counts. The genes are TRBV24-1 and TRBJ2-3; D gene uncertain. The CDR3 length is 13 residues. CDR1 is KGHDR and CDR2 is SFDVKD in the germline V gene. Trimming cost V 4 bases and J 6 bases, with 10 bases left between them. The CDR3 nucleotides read TGTGCCACCAGTGAATCCTATGTCGATACGCAGTATTTT. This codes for CATSESYVDTQYF.

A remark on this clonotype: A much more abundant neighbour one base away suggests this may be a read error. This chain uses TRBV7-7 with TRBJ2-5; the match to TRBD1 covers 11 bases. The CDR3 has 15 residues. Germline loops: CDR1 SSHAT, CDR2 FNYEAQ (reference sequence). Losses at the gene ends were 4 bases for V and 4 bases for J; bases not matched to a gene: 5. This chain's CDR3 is CASSSRDRGIETQYF. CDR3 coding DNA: TGTGCCAGCAGCTCGAGGGACAGGGGGATAGAGACCCAGTACTTC.